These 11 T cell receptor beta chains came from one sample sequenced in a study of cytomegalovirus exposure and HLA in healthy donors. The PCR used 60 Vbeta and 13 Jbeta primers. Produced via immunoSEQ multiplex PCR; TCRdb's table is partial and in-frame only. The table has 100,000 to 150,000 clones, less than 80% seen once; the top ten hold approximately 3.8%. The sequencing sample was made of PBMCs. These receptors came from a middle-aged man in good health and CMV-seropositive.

The CDR3 spells CAWSFPRGQGGSPLHF. The DNA of the CDR3 is TGTGCCTGGAGTTTCCCTCGAGGCCAGGGAGGTTCACCCCTCCACTTT. The rearrangement links TRBV30 to TRBJ1-6; TRBD1 might be the D (5 bases). Germline V CDR1 and CDR2: GTSNPN, SVGIG (reference sequence). The CDR3 runs 16 residues. V was shortened by 2 bases and J by 9 bases, with 20 bases between the two germline ends.

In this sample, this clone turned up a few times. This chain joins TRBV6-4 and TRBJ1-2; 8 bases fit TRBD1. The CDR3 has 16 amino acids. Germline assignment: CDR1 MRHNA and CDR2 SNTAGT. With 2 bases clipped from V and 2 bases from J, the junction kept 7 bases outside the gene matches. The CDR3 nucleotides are TGTGCCAGCAGTGACGATGGACAGGGCTTAAACTATGGCTACACCTTC. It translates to CASSDDGQGLNYGYTF.

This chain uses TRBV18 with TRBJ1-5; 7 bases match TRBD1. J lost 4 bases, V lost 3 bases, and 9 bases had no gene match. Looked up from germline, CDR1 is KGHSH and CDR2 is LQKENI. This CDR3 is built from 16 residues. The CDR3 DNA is TGTGCCAGCTCACCTCAACGCGGGACAGCAAATCAGCCCCAGCATTTT. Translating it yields CASSPQRGTANQPQHF.

The chain's CDR3 is CASETSGTDTQYF. The DNA for the CDR3 is TGTGCCAGCGAGACTAGCGGCACAGATACGCAGTATTTT. This rearrangement joins TRBV6-1 to TRBJ2-3, with TRBD2 identical over 8 bases. J was trimmed by 1 base and V by 8 bases; bases with no gene match: 2. Germline CDR1 MNHNS, CDR2 SASEGT. This CDR3 is 13 amino acids long.

This chain's CDR3 is CASSPGGAVEKLFF. Written as DNA, the CDR3 is TGTGCCAGCAGTCCGGGGGGCGCGGTTGAAAAACTGTTTTTT. V gene TRBV11-2 combines with J gene TRBJ1-4; a possible D gene is TRBD1 (6 bases). With 6 bases removed from V and 7 bases from J, the gap between germline ends came to 15 bases. CDR3 length: 14 residues. Looked up from germline, CDR1 is SGHAT and CDR2 is FQNNGV.

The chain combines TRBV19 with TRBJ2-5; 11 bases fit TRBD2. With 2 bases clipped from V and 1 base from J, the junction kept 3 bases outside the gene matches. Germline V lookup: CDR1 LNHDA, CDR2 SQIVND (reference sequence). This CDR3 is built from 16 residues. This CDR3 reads CASSISLAGGQETQYF. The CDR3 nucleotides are TGTGCCAGTAGTATATCCCTAGCGGGGGGCCAAGAGACCCAGTACTTC.

The CDR3 DNA reads as TGTGCCAGCAGCTCTGGGACAAGAGGTGAAGCTTTCTTT. Translation gives CASSSGTRGEAFF. The chain recombines TRBV7-3 with TRBJ1-1, with D perhaps matching TRBD1 (6 bases). Trimming removed 4 bases from V and 7 bases from J, with 13 bases in between. The CDR3 length is 13 residues. Germline CDR1 and CDR2: SGHTA and FQGTGA.

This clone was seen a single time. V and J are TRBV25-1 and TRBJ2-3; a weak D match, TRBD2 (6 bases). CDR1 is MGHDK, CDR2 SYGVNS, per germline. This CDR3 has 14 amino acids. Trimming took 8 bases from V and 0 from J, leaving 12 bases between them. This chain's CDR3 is CASSRETSTDTQYF. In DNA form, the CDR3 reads TGTGCCAGCTCGCGGGAAACTAGCACAGATACGCAGTATTTT.

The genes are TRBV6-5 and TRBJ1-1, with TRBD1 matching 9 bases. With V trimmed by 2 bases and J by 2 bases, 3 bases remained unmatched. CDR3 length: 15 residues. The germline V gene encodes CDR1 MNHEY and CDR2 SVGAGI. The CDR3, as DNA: TGTGCCAGCAGTTACGGGGGACAGGGTAACACTGAAGCTTTCTTT. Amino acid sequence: CASSYGGQGNTEAFF.

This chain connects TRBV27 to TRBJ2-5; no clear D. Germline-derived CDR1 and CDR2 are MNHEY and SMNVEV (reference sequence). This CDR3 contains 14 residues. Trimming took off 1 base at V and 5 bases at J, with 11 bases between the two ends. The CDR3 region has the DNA TGTGCCAGCAGTTTATTGTCGGGTGGGGAGACCCAGTACTTC. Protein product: CASSLLSGGETQYF.

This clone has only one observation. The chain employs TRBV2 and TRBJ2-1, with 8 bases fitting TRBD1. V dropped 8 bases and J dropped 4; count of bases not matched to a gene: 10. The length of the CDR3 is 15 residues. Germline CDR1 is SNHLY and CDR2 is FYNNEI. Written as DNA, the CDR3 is TGTGCCAGCGGGGAAGACAGGGGCTCTTACAATGAGCAGTTCTTC. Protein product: CASGEDRGSYNEQFF.